The 10 T cell receptor beta chains below all came from one sample that was sequenced in a study of technical replicates of blood from a handful of donors. Assay used: immunoSEQ multiplex PCR; TCRdb lists only in-frame clones, some missing. The data show tens of thousands of clones, roughly 92% seen once. Sequencing input: PBMCs. The source is a human donor in good health. Some clones in this sample may be carry-over from other donors' samples.

The chain employs TRBV6-5 and TRBJ2-7, with 12 bases identical to TRBD2. The CDR3 has 14 residues. Germline V gene data show CDR1 as MNHEY and CDR2 as SVGAGI. After removal of 4 bases from V and 4 bases from J, the junction contained 2 bases not matched to a gene. For the CDR3, the DNA is TGTGCCAGCAGTTCGACTAGCGGGAGTTACGAGCAGTACTTC. Protein product: CASSSTSGSYEQYF.

The chain is built from TRBV9 and TRBJ2-7, with D maybe TRBD1 (6 bases). The CDR3 contains 12 residues. The V gene's germline CDR1 is SGDLS and CDR2 YYNGEE. Trimming stripped 7 bases from V and 0 bases from J, with 8 bases between. This CDR3 reads CASSGDSYEQYF. The CDR3 coding sequence is TGTGCCAGCTCAGGGGACTCCTACGAGCAGTACTTC.

This CDR3 reads CASSPNAGSGNTIYF. For the CDR3, the DNA is TGTGCCAGCTCACCAAACGCAGGCTCTGGAAACACCATATATTTT. This sequence joins TRBV18 and TRBJ1-3, with no clear D. From germline, CDR1 is KGHSH and CDR2 LQKENI. The V end was cut by 2 bases, the J end by 0 bases, with 8 bases between. There are 15 residues in the CDR3.

The chain recombines TRBV29-1 with TRBJ2-3; 14 bases align to TRBD2. From germline, CDR1 is SQVTM and CDR2 ANQGSEA. Trimming took 6 bases from V and 0 from J; bases not matched to a gene: 5. The CDR3 loop spans 16 amino acids. The CDR3 protein is CSVRGLAGESTDTQYF. The CDR3 DNA is TGCAGCGTGAGGGGACTAGCGGGAGAGAGCACAGATACGCAGTATTTT.

V is TRBV4-3 and J is TRBJ2-2; 7 nucleotides line up with TRBD1. Germline V gene data show CDR1 as LGHNA and CDR2 as YSLEER. The CDR3 consists of 15 residues. V shed 3 bases and J 9 bases; nucleotides not matched to a gene: 10. CDR3 nucleotides: TGCGCCAGCAGCCAGATCCCGGGACAGACGAGGGAGCTGTTTTTT. Protein product: CASSQIPGQTRELFF.

The chain joins TRBV7-9 to TRBJ2-2; D call uncertain. V lost 3 bases to trimming and J lost 3 bases, with 8 bases between them. Germline V gives CDR1 SEHNR, CDR2 FQNEAQ (reference sequence). This CDR3 region has 14 residues. The CDR3: CASSLGTYTGELFF. The CDR3 DNA is TGTGCCAGCAGCTTGGGCACATACACCGGGGAGCTGTTTTTT.

The chain joins TRBV6-5 to TRBJ2-1, with 10 bases identical to TRBD1. After removal of 6 bases from V and 9 bases from J, the junction contained 11 bases not matched to a gene. Germline V gene data show CDR1 as MNHEY and CDR2 as SVGAGI. This CDR3 is 15 amino acids long. The CDR3 sequence is CASRPDRTGGGEQFF. CDR3 in DNA: TGTGCCAGCAGGCCCGACAGGACAGGGGGTGGTGAGCAGTTCTTC.

The chain is built from TRBV5-1 and TRBJ2-1; 7 bases line up with TRBD1. Germline V CDR1 and CDR2: SGHRS, YFSETQ. V lost 4 bases to trimming and J lost 5 bases; unmatched junction nucleotides: 9. The CDR3 has 15 amino acids. The CDR3 DNA is TGCGCCAGCAGCAGCAACATCGGGACAGACAATGAGCAGTTCTTC. Protein product: CASSSNIGTDNEQFF. The full variable domain, with the rest looked up from reference TRBV5-1 and TRBJ2-1, is KAGVTQTPRYLIKTRGQQVTLSCSPISGHRSVSWYQQTPGQGLQFLFEYFSETQRNKGNFPGRFSGRQFSNSRSEMNVSTLELGDSALYLCASSSNIGTDNEQFFGPGTRLTVL.

The CDR3 here is CAWRRGTPADTQYF. The CDR3 coding sequence is TGTGCCTGGAGAAGAGGAACCCCGGCAGATACGCAGTATTTT. The chain is built from TRBV30 and TRBJ2-3; D is undetermined. Germline V gives CDR1 GTSNPN, CDR2 SVGIG (reference sequence). Between the trimmed V and J ends, which lost 3 bases and 4 bases, there was a span of 14 bases. The CDR3 length is 14 residues. Looking up the rest from reference TRBV30 and TRBJ2-3 gives the full variable domain: SQTIHQWPATLVQPVGSPLSLECTVEGTSNPNLYWYRQAAGRGLQLLFYSVGIGQISSEVPQNLSASRPQDRQFILSSKKLLLSDSGFYLCAWRRGTPADTQYFGPGTRLTVL.

The genes are TRBV19 and TRBJ2-7; TRBD2 is a possible D gene (6 bases). Germline V gene lookup returns CDR1 LNHDA and CDR2 SQIVND (reference sequence). This CDR3 has 14 residues. The germline V and J ends were trimmed by 5 bases and 6 bases, with 17 bases remaining between them. CDR3 sequence reads: CASSPDAGTLEQYF. CDR3 sequence (DNA): TGTGCCAGTAGTCCTGACGCGGGGACTCTCGAGCAGTACTTC. Full variable domain (missing parts from reference TRBV19 and TRBJ2-7): DGGITQSPKYLFRKEGQNVTLSCEQNLNHDAMYWYRQDPGQGLRLIYYSQIVNDFQKGDIAEGYSVSREKKESFPLTVTSAQKNPTAFYLCASSPDAGTLEQYFGPGTRLTVT.